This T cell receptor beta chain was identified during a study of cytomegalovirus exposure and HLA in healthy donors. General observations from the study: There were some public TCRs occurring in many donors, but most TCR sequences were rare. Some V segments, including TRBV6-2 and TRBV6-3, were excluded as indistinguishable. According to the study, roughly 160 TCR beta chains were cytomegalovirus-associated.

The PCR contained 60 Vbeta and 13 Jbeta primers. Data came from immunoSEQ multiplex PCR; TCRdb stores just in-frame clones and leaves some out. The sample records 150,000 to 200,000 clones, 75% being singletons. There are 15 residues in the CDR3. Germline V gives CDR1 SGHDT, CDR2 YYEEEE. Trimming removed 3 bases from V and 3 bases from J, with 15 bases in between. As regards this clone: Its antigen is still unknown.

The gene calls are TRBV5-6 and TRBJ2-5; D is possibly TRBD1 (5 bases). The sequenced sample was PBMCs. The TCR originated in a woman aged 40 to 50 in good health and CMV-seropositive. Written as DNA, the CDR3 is TGTGCCAGCAGCTCACTCCGGGTCAGGGAAGAGACCCAGTACTTC. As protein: CASSSLRVREETQYF.